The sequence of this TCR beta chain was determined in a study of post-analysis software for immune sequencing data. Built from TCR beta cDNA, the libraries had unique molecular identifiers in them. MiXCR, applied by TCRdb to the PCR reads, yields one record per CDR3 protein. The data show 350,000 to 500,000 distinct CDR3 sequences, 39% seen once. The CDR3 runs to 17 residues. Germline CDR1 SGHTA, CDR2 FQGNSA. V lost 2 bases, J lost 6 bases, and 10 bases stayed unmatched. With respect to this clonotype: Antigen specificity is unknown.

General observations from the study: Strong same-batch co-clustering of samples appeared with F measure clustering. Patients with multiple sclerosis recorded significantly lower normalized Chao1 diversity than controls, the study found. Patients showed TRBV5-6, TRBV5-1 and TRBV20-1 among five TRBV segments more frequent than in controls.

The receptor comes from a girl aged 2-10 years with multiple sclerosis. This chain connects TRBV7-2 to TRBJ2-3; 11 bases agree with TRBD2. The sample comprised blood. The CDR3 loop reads CASSLILAGGPGDTQYF. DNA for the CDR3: TGTGCCAGCAGCTTAATCTTAGCGGGAGGGCCAGGGGATACGCAGTATTTT.